The 6 T cell receptor beta chains below come from one sample, sequenced in a study of identical twins. TCRdb reprocessed the 5' RACE reads via MiXCR and lists one record per CDR3 protein. The sample yields 750,000 to 950,000 distinct CDR3 sequences, 9% to 15% seen once. The same specimen was also included in a second study, on yellow fever vaccine responses in identical twins.

The sequencing sample was made of PBMCs. These TCRs come from a woman younger than 30 in good health.

V is TRBV6-1 and J is TRBJ2-7; 8 nucleotides align to TRBD2. The CDR3 is 16 amino acids. CDR1 and CDR2 (germline): MNHNS, SASEGT. V lost 10 bases and J lost 2; bases outside the gene matches: 16. CDR3 in DNA: TGTGCCACCAGAGGACTAGCAGGTACCATAACCTACGAGCAGTACTTC. Its translation is CATRGLAGTITYEQYF.

This clonotype was observed a few times. V is TRBV27 and J is TRBJ2-1; D not certain. The germline V and J ends were trimmed by 2 bases and 8 bases, with 10 bases remaining between them. The CDR3 runs to 13 residues. Looked up from germline, CDR1 is MNHEY and CDR2 is SMNVEV (reference sequence). CDR3 in amino acids: CASSLIPGDEQFF. The CDR3 DNA reads as TGTGCCAGCAGTTTAATACCTGGCGATGAGCAGTTCTTC.

This clonotype was seen many times. CDR3 in DNA: TGCAGTGCTAGAGGTCCGCATGAGCAGTTCTTC. Translation gives CSARGPHEQFF. The rearrangement joins TRBV20-1 to TRBJ2-1, with D hard to call. Trimming took off 1 base at V and 8 bases at J, with 6 bases between the two ends. The CDR3 extends over 11 amino acids. Looked up from germline, CDR1 is DFQATT and CDR2 is SNEGSKA (reference sequence).

CDR3 sequence (DNA): TGTGCCAGCAGCGGAACCCAGCGGGGGGCCTACCCCTACGAGCAGTACTTC. The encoded protein is CASSGTQRGAYPYEQYF. The gene calls are TRBV9 and TRBJ2-7; 9 positions agree with TRBD2. CDR1 SGDLS and CDR2 YYNGEE come from the germline V gene. V was pared by 3 bases and J by 2 bases, with 12 bases of the junction left unmatched. The CDR3 extends over 17 amino acids. The full variable domain, rest sourced from reference TRBV9 and TRBJ2-7, is DSGVTQTPKHLITATGQRVTLRCSPRSGDLSVYWYQQSLDQGLQFLIQYYNGEERAKGNILERFSAQQFPDLHSELNLSSLELGDSALYFCASSGTQRGAYPYEQYFGPGTRLTVT.

This clonotype was seen a few times. This chain uses TRBV20-1 with TRBJ2-3; 9 positions match TRBD2. CDR3 length: 14 amino acids. Germline V gives CDR1 DFQATT, CDR2 SNEGSKA (reference sequence). With 3 bases clipped from V and 6 bases from J, the junction kept 7 bases outside the gene matches. The CDR3 reads CSASSRLAADTQYF. In DNA form, the CDR3 reads TGCAGTGCTAGTTCCAGACTAGCGGCGGATACGCAGTATTTT.

This clonotype has only a few counts. The V gene is TRBV29-1, the J gene TRBJ2-4; D is unclear. The CDR3 covers 14 residues. CDR1 is SQVTM, CDR2 ANQGSEA, per germline. Trimming left V 5 bases short and J 0 bases short, with 11 bases between. For the CDR3, the DNA is TGCAGCGTTAGACCTAGGCTAGCCAAAAACATTCAGTACTTC. Translation: CSVRPRLAKNIQYF.